The 25 T cell receptor beta chains in this list originate from one sample, sequenced in a study of PD-1 blockade in classical Hodgkin lymphoma. The protocol was immunoSEQ multiplex PCR, while the TCRdb copy is restricted to in-frame clones and leaves out a portion. Of roughly 100,000 clones listed, more than 70% are singletons. Time point noted: cycle 4 day 1 (C4D1), after 6 weeks of nivolumab. Each patient relapsed following autologous stem cell transplantation, and prior brentuximab vedotin exposure differed. The specimen comprised peripheral blood mononuclear cells (PBMCs), sampled before the fourth cycle of nivolumab. Source of these receptors: a human donor with classical Hodgkin lymphoma.

The chain combines TRBV7-2 with TRBJ2-7; D gene ambiguous. Germline V gene data show CDR1 as SGHTA and CDR2 as FQGNSA. This CDR3 region has 13 residues. Trimming removed 2 bases from V and 1 base from J, with 6 bases in between. The CDR3 protein is CASSLSLSYEQYF. The CDR3 coding sequence is TGTGCCAGCAGCTTAAGTCTATCCTACGAGCAGTACTTC.

The gene calls are TRBV19 and TRBJ2-4; 7 bases are a match to TRBD1. The germline V gene has CDR1 LNHDA and CDR2 SQIVND (reference sequence). Trimming removed 4 bases from V and 3 bases from J; junction bases left unmatched: 9. This CDR3 is 16 amino acids long. CDR3 in amino acids: CASSSEGGAGKNIQYF. The CDR3 DNA follows: TGTGCCAGTAGTAGCGAAGGGGGCGCGGGCAAAAACATTCAGTACTTC. The complete variable domain, with remaining parts taken from reference TRBV19 and TRBJ2-4, reads DGGITQSPKYLFRKEGQNVTLSCEQNLNHDAMYWYRQDPGQGLRLIYYSQIVNDFQKGDIAEGYSVSREKKESFPLTVTSAQKNPTAFYLCASSSEGGAGKNIQYFGAGTRLSVL.

The chain couples TRBV11-3 to TRBJ2-7; no clear D gene. Trimming shortened V by 4 bases and J by 2 bases, and 9 bases separated the two germline ends. This CDR3 comprises 13 residues. Germline V gene data show CDR1 as SGHNT and CDR2 as YENEEA. The CDR3 coding sequence is TGTGCCAGCAGCTCTAACCCGGCCTACGAGCAGTACTTC. Translating it yields CASSSNPAYEQYF.

The V and J genes are TRBV15 and TRBJ1-1; no clear D gene. V was clipped by 4 bases and J by 0 bases, with 12 bases between them. Germline V gene data show CDR1 as LNHNV and CDR2 as YYDKDF (reference sequence). The CDR3 covers 15 residues. CDR3 sequence: CATSTEEFMNTEAFF. The CDR3 DNA sequence: TGTGCCACCAGCACGGAGGAGTTTATGAACACTGAAGCTTTCTTT.

V gene TRBV5-6 combines with J gene TRBJ2-7; tentatively, D is TRBD1 (6 bases). Germline V lookup: CDR1 SGHDT, CDR2 YYEEEE. CDR3 size: 15 residues. Trimming took off 1 base at V and 0 bases at J, with 11 bases between the two ends. Here the CDR3 reads CASSLFQGISYEQYF. Here the CDR3 DNA reads TGTGCCAGCAGCTTGTTCCAGGGGATCTCCTACGAGCAGTACTTC. The whole variable domain, remainder taken from reference TRBV5-6 and TRBJ2-7, is DAGVTQSPTHLIKTRGQQVTLRCSPKSGHDTVSWYQQALGQGPQFIFQYYEEEERQRGNFPDRFSGHQFPNYSSELNVNALLLGDSALYLCASSLFQGISYEQYFGPGTRLTVT.

The V gene is TRBV5-1, the J gene TRBJ2-1; 7 bases line up with TRBD2. Trimming at V came to 4 bases and at J to 6 bases, leaving 7 bases not matched to a gene. CDR3 length: 14 amino acids. Looked up from germline, CDR1 is SGHRS and CDR2 is YFSETQ. In nucleotides, the CDR3 is TGCGCCAGCAGCCCCGGGACTAACTTCAATGAGCAGTTCTTC. Residues: CASSPGTNFNEQFF.

The rearrangement links TRBV11-3 to TRBJ2-5; 9 bases are shared with TRBD1. The V gene's germline CDR1 is SGHNT and CDR2 YENEEA. The CDR3 spans 15 residues. V lost 4 bases, J lost 1 base, and 4 bases stayed unmatched. In DNA form, the CDR3 reads TGTGCCAGCAGCTCCGGGACAGGGCCCCAAGAGACCCAGTACTTC. It is translated as CASSSGTGPQETQYF.

This clone has just a few counts. The rearrangement joins TRBV19 to TRBJ2-2; possible D gene TRBD1, 6 bases. This CDR3 comprises 14 residues. CDR1 is LNHDA, CDR2 SQIVND, per germline (reference sequence). V lost 2 bases, J lost 4 bases, and 8 bases lay in between. CDR3 region: CASSIPGATGELFF. The CDR3, as DNA: TGTGCCAGTAGTATACCAGGGGCCACCGGGGAGCTGTTTTTT.

The chain uses TRBV11-2 and TRBJ2-1; 12 bases are shared with TRBD2. Germline-derived CDR1 and CDR2 are SGHAT and FQNNGV. V lost 0 bases to trimming and J lost 7 bases; unmatched junction nucleotides: 1. CDR3 size: 15 residues. CDR3 DNA: TGTGCCAGCAGCTTAGATGGACTAGCGGGGAATGAGCAGTTCTTC. Residues: CASSLDGLAGNEQFF.

A remark on this clone: Other DNA sequences in the same sample also yield this CDR3. The chain recombines TRBV7-2 with TRBJ1-5, with D possibly matching TRBD1 (6 bases). This CDR3 comprises 15 residues. The germline V and J ends were trimmed by 1 base and 1 base, with 8 bases remaining between them. Germline CDR1 reads SGHTA; CDR2 reads FQGNSA. In DNA, the CDR3 is TGTGCCAGCAGCTTAGGGGGGCTCAGCAATCAGCCCCAGCATTTT. This encodes CASSLGGLSNQPQHF.

V gene TRBV7-9 combines with J gene TRBJ1-1; TRBD1 matches at 8 bases. The CDR3 runs to 13 residues. V shed 3 bases and J 6 bases; nucleotides not matched to a gene: 3. Germline V CDR1 and CDR2: SEHNR, FQNEAQ (reference sequence). In nucleotides, the CDR3 is TGTGCCAGCAGCTTGGCAGGGGGCCCTGAAGCTTTCTTT. Protein sequence: CASSLAGGPEAFF.

This clone was counted between two and nine times. The rearrangement joins TRBV30 to TRBJ2-1, with 8 bases aligning to TRBD2. J gave up 5 bases and V 5 bases, and 8 bases lay outside the gene matches. Germline CDR1 is GTSNPN and CDR2 is SVGIG (reference sequence). This CDR3 is 14 amino acids long. The CDR3 DNA reads as TGTGCCTGGCGGACGGGAGGGCCCAACAATGAGCAGTTCTTC. It yields the protein CAWRTGGPNNEQFF.

This sequence joins TRBV7-2 and TRBJ2-7, with 10 bases fitting TRBD1. Germline CDR1 SGHTA, CDR2 FQGNSA. This CDR3 is 14 amino acids long. The V segment lost 5 bases and the J segment 4 bases; nucleotides outside the gene matches: 5. CDR3 DNA sequence: TGTGCCAGCAGCCCCGGGACAGGGGAGTACGAGCAGTACTTC. It specifies CASSPGTGEYEQYF.

The gene calls are TRBV27 and TRBJ2-7; D remains unclear. This CDR3 has 12 residues. The ends were cut back, 5 bases at V and 3 bases at J, with 8 bases in the middle. The V gene's germline CDR1 is MNHEY and CDR2 SMNVEV (reference sequence). In DNA form, the CDR3 reads TGTGCCAGCAGTCTGCCTGGCTACGAGCAGTACTTC. This sequence encodes CASSLPGYEQYF.

The chain employs TRBV10-3 and TRBJ2-3, with TRBD1 matching over 8 bases. Trimming removed 0 bases from V and 2 bases from J; junction bases left unmatched: 7. CDR3 length equals 17 residues. The germline gives CDR1 ENHRY, CDR2 SYGVKD. This CDR3 reads CAISESRAGGLTDTQYF. As DNA, the CDR3 is TGTGCCATCAGTGAGTCGAGGGCAGGGGGCCTCACAGATACGCAGTATTTT.

V is TRBV27 and J is TRBJ1-5; a weak D match, TRBD1 (5 bases). The CDR3 is made up of 16 amino acids. V lost 0 bases and J lost 5, with 14 bases in between. The germline gives CDR1 MNHEY, CDR2 SMNVEV (reference sequence). The CDR3: CASSLSWSGRYQPQHF. In nucleotides, the CDR3 is TGTGCCAGCAGTTTATCGTGGTCAGGGCGGTATCAGCCCCAGCATTTT.

J is TRBJ2-3 and V is TRBV11-1, with 11 positions matching TRBD2. Trimming took 4 bases from V and 8 from J; bases not matched to a gene: 5. This CDR3 spans 14 amino acids. The germline V gene encodes CDR1 SGHAT and CDR2 FQDESV (reference sequence). The CDR3 here is CASSSTSGTSTQYF. The CDR3 DNA reads as TGTGCCAGCAGCTCGACTAGCGGGACTAGTACGCAGTATTTT.

The gene calls are TRBV30 and TRBJ2-5, with D hard to call. This CDR3 has 13 residues. The V gene lost 4 bases and the J gene lost 1 base, with 10 bases spanning the gap. Germline V lookup: CDR1 GTSNPN, CDR2 SVGIG (reference sequence). The CDR3 loop is CAWITGLQETQYF. CDR3 nucleotides: TGTGCCTGGATCACCGGCCTCCAAGAGACCCAGTACTTC.

Only a few counts were recorded for this clone. The V and J genes are TRBV2 and TRBJ1-4; D not certain. Germline-derived CDR1 and CDR2 are SNHLY and FYNNEI. The CDR3 loop spans 14 amino acids. V was trimmed by 6 bases and J by 6 bases, leaving 14 bases between them. CDR3 nucleotides: TGTGCCAGCAGGGCAGGTATTATGGATGAAAAACTGTTTTTT. Its protein is CASRAGIMDEKLFF.

The CDR3, as DNA: TGTGCCAGCAGCTCTTCCCTCAACTACGAGCAGTACTTC. It codes for CASSSSLNYEQYF. The chain links TRBV5-6 to TRBJ2-7; D is undetermined. V dropped 3 bases and J dropped 3 bases, with 10 bases sitting between them. This CDR3 spans 13 amino acids. Germline V CDR1 and CDR2: SGHDT, YYEEEE.

This rearrangement joins TRBV7-2 to TRBJ2-1, with 7 bases matching TRBD2. Germline loops: CDR1 SGHTA, CDR2 FQGNSA. V was pared by 4 bases and J by 0 bases, with 3 bases of the junction left unmatched. This CDR3 comprises 15 residues. CDR3 loop: CASSWSGNSYNEQFF. The CDR3, as DNA: TGTGCCAGCAGCTGGAGCGGGAACTCCTACAATGAGCAGTTCTTC.

This chain connects TRBV20-1 to TRBJ1-1, with a possible D match to TRBD1 (6 bases). There are 11 residues in the CDR3. Germline V gene data show CDR1 as DFQATT and CDR2 as SNEGSKA (reference sequence). V was cut by 3 bases and J by 11 bases, with 13 bases left in between. The CDR3 protein is CSASRGGWAFF. As DNA, the CDR3 is TGCAGTGCTAGCAGGGGAGGGTGGGCTTTCTTT.

This clone has more than one count but fewer than ten. V usage is TRBV19 and J usage is TRBJ2-7; 7 bases agree with TRBD1. Germline V gene data show CDR1 as LNHDA and CDR2 as SQIVND (reference sequence). The CDR3 loop spans 11 amino acids. V was clipped by 9 bases and J by 5 bases; unmatched bases: 4. The CDR3 DNA reads TGTGCCAGCCGGGACAGTAACGAGCAGTACTTC. Its protein is CASRDSNEQYF.

The chain carries TRBV7-9 and TRBJ2-7; D is possibly TRBD1 (6 bases). Trimming removed 5 bases at V and 2 bases at J, with 19 bases between. The CDR3 has 16 residues. From germline, CDR1 is SEHNR and CDR2 FQNEAQ (reference sequence). CDR3 in DNA: TGTGCCAGCAGCACTACTTCTAACAGGGTACCCTACGAGCAGTACTTC. As protein: CASSTTSNRVPYEQYF.

The chain's CDR3 is CASSQPVNRDGRTDTQYF. The DNA of the CDR3 is TGCGCCAGCAGCCAACCTGTTAACCGGGACGGCCGCACAGATACGCAGTATTTT. The chain employs TRBV4-1 and TRBJ2-3; D possibly matches TRBD1 or TRBD2 (5 bases each). The V end was cut by 2 bases, the J end by 1 base, with 19 bases between. Germline V gives CDR1 MGHRA, CDR2 YSYEKL. The CDR3 is 18 amino acids.